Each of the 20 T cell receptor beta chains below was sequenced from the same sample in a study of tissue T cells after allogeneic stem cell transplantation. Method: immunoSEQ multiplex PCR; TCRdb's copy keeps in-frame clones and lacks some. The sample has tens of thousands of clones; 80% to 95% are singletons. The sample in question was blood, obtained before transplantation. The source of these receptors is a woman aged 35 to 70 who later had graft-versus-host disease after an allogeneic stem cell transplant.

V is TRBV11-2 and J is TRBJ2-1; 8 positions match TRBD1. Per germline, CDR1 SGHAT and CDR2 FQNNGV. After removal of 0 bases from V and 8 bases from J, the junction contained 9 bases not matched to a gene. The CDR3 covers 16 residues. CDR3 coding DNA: TGTGCCAGCAGCTTAGATTACAGGGGGGCCTGGGATGAGCAGTTCTTC. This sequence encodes CASSLDYRGAWDEQFF.

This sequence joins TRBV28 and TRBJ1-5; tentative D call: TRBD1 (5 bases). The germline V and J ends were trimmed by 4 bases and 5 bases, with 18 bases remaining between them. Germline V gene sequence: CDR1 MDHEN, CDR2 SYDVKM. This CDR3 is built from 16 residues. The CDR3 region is CASSSPGVFGDQPQHF. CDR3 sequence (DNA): TGTGCCAGCAGTTCCCCGGGGGTTTTCGGAGATCAGCCCCAGCATTTT.

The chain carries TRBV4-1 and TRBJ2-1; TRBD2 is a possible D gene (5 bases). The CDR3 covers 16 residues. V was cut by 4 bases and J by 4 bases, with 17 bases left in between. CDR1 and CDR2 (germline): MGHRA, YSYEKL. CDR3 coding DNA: TGCGCCAGCAGCCCTCCCGGCCGACTACAGTACAATGAGCAGTTCTTC. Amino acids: CASSPPGRLQYNEQFF.

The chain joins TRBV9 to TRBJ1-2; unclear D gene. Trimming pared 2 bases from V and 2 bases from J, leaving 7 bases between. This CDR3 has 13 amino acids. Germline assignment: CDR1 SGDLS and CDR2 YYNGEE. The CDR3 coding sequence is TGTGCCAGCAGCGTTCCGGGGAACTATGGCTACACCTTC. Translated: CASSVPGNYGYTF.

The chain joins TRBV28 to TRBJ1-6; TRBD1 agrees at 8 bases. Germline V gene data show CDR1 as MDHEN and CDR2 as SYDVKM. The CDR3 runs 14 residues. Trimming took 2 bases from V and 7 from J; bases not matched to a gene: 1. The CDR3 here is CASSLAGGNSPLHF. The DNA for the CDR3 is TGTGCCAGCAGTTTAGCAGGGGGCAATTCACCCCTCCACTTT. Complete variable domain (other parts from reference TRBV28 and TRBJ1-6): DVKVTQSSRYLVKRTGEKVFLECVQDMDHENMFWYRQDPGLGLRLIYFSYDVKMKEKGDIPEGYSVSREKKERFSLILESASTNQTSMYLCASSLAGGNSPLHFGNGTRLTVT.

DNA for the CDR3: TGCAGCGTTGAAGTGACTAGCGGGAGGGGAGATACGCAGTATTTT. This sequence encodes CSVEVTSGRGDTQYF. The rearrangement joins TRBV29-1 to TRBJ2-3; 14 bases match TRBD2. V lost 1 base, J lost 5 bases, and 2 bases stayed unmatched. CDR3 length: 15 amino acids. CDR1 SQVTM and CDR2 ANQGSEA come from the germline V gene.

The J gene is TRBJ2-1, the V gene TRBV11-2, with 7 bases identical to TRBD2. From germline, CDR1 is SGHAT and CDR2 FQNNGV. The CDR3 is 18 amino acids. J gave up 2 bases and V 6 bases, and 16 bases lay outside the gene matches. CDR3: CASSLGAGAGVAYNEQFF. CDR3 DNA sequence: TGTGCCAGCAGTCTAGGGGCGGGTGCGGGAGTAGCCTACAATGAGCAGTTCTTC.

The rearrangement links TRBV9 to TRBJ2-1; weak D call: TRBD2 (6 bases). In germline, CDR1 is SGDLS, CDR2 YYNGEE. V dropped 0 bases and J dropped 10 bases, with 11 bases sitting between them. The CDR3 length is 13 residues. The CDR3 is CASSVDRAGEQFF. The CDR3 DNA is TGTGCCAGCAGCGTAGATAGGGCGGGAGAGCAGTTCTTC.

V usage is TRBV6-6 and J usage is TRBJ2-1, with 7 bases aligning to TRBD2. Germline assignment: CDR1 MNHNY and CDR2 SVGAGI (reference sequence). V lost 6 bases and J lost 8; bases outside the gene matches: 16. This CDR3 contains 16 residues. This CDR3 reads CASSPKRDGQRDEQFF. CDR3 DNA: TGTGCCAGCAGCCCAAAGCGGGACGGTCAGAGAGATGAGCAGTTCTTC.

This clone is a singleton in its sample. CDR3 sequence (DNA): TGTGCCAGCAGCCACGAGCTTTGGACAGTCGGAGGGACCCAGTACTTC. It yields the protein CASSHELWTVGGTQYF. This chain joins TRBV21-1 and TRBJ2-5; TRBD1, the D gene given by the table, was not confirmed from the DNA. TRBV21-1 is a known pseudogene. The CDR3 runs 16 residues.

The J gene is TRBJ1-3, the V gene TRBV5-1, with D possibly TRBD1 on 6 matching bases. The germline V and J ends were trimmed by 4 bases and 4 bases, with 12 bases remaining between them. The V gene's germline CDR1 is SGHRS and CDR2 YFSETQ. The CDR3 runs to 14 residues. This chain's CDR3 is CASSPGGGGNTIYF. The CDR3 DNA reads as TGCGCCAGCAGCCCGGGGGGCGGCGGAAACACCATATATTTT.

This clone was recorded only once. The CDR3, as DNA: TGTGCCAGCAGCCAAGGATTGGGGGAGACCCAGTACTTC. Encoded protein: CASSQGLGETQYF. This chain connects TRBV14 to TRBJ2-5; unclear D gene. The CDR3 length is 13 residues. Germline CDR1 reads SGHDN; CDR2 reads FVKESK. V was trimmed by 1 base and J by 5 bases, leaving 8 bases between them.

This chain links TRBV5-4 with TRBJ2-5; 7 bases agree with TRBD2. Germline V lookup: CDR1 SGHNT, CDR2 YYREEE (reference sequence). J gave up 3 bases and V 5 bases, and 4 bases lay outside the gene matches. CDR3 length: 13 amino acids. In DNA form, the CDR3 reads TGTGCCAGCAGGGAACTAGCGAAAGAGACCCAGTACTTC. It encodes CASRELAKETQYF.

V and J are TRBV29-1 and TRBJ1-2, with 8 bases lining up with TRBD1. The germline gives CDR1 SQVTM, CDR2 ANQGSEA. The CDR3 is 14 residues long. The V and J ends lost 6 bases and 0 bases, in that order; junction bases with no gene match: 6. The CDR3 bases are TGCAGCGTAGGGGACAGGACCTCTAACTATGGCTACACCTTC. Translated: CSVGDRTSNYGYTF.

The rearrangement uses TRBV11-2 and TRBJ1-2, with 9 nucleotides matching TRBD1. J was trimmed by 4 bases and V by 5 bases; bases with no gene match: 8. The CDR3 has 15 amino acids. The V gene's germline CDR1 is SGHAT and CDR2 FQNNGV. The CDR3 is CASSPWDRASYGYTF. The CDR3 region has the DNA TGTGCCAGCAGCCCCTGGGACAGGGCTTCCTATGGCTACACCTTC.

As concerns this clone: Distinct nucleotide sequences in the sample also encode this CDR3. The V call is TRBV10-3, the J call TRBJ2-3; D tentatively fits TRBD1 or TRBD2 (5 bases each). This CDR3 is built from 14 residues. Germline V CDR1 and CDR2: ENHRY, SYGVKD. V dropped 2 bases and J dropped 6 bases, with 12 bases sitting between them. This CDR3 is CAISEGTGPDTQYF. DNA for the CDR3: TGTGCCATCAGTGAGGGGACGGGGCCCGATACGCAGTATTTT.

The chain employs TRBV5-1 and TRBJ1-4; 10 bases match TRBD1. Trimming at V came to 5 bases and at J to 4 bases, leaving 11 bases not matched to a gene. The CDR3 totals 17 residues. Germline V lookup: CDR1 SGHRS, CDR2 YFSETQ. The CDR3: CASSSTGTGAINEKLFF. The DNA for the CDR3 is TGCGCCAGCAGTTCTACCGGGACAGGGGCAATTAATGAAAAACTGTTTTTT.

CDR3 in DNA: TGTGCCTGGAATCTACAGGTTTTGATCGGTGGCTACACCTTC. Its translation: CAWNLQVLIGGYTF. The chain employs TRBV30 and TRBJ1-2, with D tentatively TRBD1 (5 bases). Germline V gives CDR1 GTSNPN, CDR2 SVGIG (reference sequence). The CDR3 is made up of 14 amino acids. Trimming took 4 bases from V and 7 from J, leaving 19 bases between them.

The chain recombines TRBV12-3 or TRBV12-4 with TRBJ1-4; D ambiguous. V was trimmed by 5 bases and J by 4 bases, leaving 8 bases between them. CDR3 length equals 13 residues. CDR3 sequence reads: CASSQTVNEKLFF. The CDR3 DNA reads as TGTGCCAGCAGTCAAACAGTTAATGAAAAACTGTTTTTT.

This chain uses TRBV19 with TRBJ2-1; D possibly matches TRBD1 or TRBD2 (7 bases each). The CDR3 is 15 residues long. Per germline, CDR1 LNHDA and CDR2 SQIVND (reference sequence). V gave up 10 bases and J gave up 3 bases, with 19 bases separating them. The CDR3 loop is CATRPRGGIYNEQFF. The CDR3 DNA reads TGTGCCACCAGACCCAGGGGGGGGATCTACAATGAGCAGTTCTTC.